A single T cell receptor beta chain is shown here with its context. At least ten counts were recorded for this clonotype. Its target antigen remains unknown. Base qualities are not recorded, but no much larger clone differs from it by a single base. cDNA was synthesized by template-switch 5'RACE using a primer carrying a 10-nucleotide random unique molecular identifier by which each TCR transcript was tagged. Over 200 million TCR-beta sequences, covering 15-18 subjects, were produced in each sequencing run. The RNeasy kit was used for extraction of total RNA. The KAPA Real-time Library Amplification kit was used to amplify TCR-beta VDJ regions with primers targeting the TCR constant region and the 5'RACE anchor. Sample indexes and Illumina adaptors were added in a first PCR, and a second PCR then increased library yield. After purification with Ampure beads, the TCR product of roughly 650 bp was size-selected on a 2% E-gel SizeSelection system. Before pooling, libraries had their quality checked on a Bioanalyzer, their concentration measured with Qubit, and their quantity determined with the Kapa Library Quantification kit. Paired-end 2 x 150 bp sequencing of the libraries was performed on an Illumina HiSeq 2500. To increase sequence diversity, 25-30% phiX was spiked into each library pool. The study's processing was this. Quality-filtered reads were processed with the UMI-based MiGEC pipeline, and over 75% of raw TCR sequences were removed by the MiGEC pipeline during error correction. IMGT germline references were used for aligning VDJ genes, and each clonotype was defined as a unique CDR3 amino acid sequence together with its V-J genes. VDJtools evaluated clonal expansion, Shannon diversity and CDR3 relatedness (CalcPairwiseDistances, ClusterSamples); CLCbio workbench built phylogenetic trees. Expanded clones were defined as having at least 8 unique UMIs, based on coefficient-of-variation modelling across technical triplicates. TCRdb applied fastp at Q25 and MiXCR to the public reads, then kept only in-frame beta chains. CDR3 protein sequences are deduplicated, and each keeps its most common genes and DNA. These V and J calls originate from TCRdb's pipeline instead of the authors' own analysis. The sample records approximately 48,000 distinct CDR3 sequences, under 3.5% of which are singletons. The ten most abundant clones make up about 16% of the sample.

Libraries from unsorted PBMCs were made from 2 million PBMCs kept in RNAlater at -80 degrees C until RNA extraction. The multiple sclerosis patients were enrolled in a US clinical protocol that used magnetic resonance imaging to evaluate disease progression. PBMCs were separated from peripheral blood using Ficoll-Hypaque density gradient centrifugation and then cryopreserved in liquid nitrogen. These data originate in a study of neurological immune-mediated disorders (dated by TCRdb to between 2018 and 2020). Regarding the complete study: Among the roughly 34 multiple sclerosis patients, relapsing-remitting MS accounted for around 31 and secondary progressive MS accounted for 3. Peripheral blood TCR-beta repertoires from patients with HTLV-I-associated myelopathy (HAM/TSP), patients with multiple sclerosis, and healthy controls were compared in the study using UMI-based sequencing. Alongside PBMC samples, the set of some 98 TCR-beta libraries contained longitudinal samples, technical triplicates, and paired CD4+ and CD8+ T-cell subsets that had been sorted. The cohort included approximately 68 subjects: about 15 with HAM/TSP, around 35 with multiple sclerosis, and around 20 healthy controls.

The V end loses 4 bases and the J end loses 4 bases, and a stretch of 13 bases separates them. Looking up the germline V gene (reference sequence) yields CDR1 SEHNR and CDR2 FQNEAQ. Reading from cysteine to phenylalanine, the CDR3 counts 15 amino acids. Solely the CDR3 DNA is kept, with 45 bases framed from the first base. The research as a whole found: The MS cluster was not associated with any clinical or MRI features, and the authors stated that larger cohorts are needed. Expanded clones from different subjects shared no identical CDR3 amino acid sequences, which suggests that TCR-beta repertoires were private in all groups. TCR clonal expansion was highest in HAM/TSP patients and lowest in MS patients, with MS patients falling below even healthy controls. In phylogenetic analysis, the repertoires of 18 of 34 MS patients grouped into a cluster of related CDR3 sequences, which suggests a possible signature at the repertoire level.

Recombination connected TRBV7-9 to TRBJ2-2; the D gene is possibly TRBD1, with 6 bases matching. The sequence derives from a woman aged 50 to 65 with multiple sclerosis. The source material was PBMCs. Read as DNA, the sequence is TGTGCCAGCAGCTCCATGTCAGGGGTCACCGGGGAGCTGTTTTTT. This sequence encodes CASSSMSGVTGELFF.